Given below is one T cell receptor (beta chain) in context. Its matching antigen is unknown. The data are from a study of CD8 T cells in Susac syndrome. The wider study: Active disease was present in about 6 of the sequenced Susac syndrome patients, and remission in roughly eight. Points from the study as a whole: Where Susac syndrome CD4+ T cell repertoires were concerned, no clonal expansion was evident.

Negative isolation yielded CD8+ and CD4+ T cells; FACS enriched TEMRA cells. Trimming left V 3 bases short and J 2 bases short, with 14 bases between. Germline CDR1 reads DFQATT; CDR2 reads SNEGSKA (reference sequence). The CDR3 is made up of 14 amino acids. Random hexamers were used to reverse transcribe the RNA input (about 0.45 to 1 ug). The amplification used immunoSEQ multiplex PCR on TCR beta CDR3; it spanned 54 Vbeta and 13 Jbeta. TCRdb reprocessed the immunoSEQ multiplex PCR reads with MiXCR, giving one entry per CDR3 protein. The sample contains approximately 180,000 distinct CDR3 sequences, about 95% of which appear only once.

J is TRBJ2-7 and V is TRBV20-1, with D possibly called TRBD1 or TRBD2 (5 bases each). Sequenced sample: CD4+ T cells from PBMCs. The sequence derives from a human donor with Susac syndrome. CDR3 protein: CSARSGGKPYEQYF. The DNA of the CDR3 is TGCAGTGCTAGGTCTGGGGGTAAGCCCTACGAGCAGTACTTC.